The source of this T cell receptor beta chain is a study of blood T cell repertoires in COVID-19. Study at large: Researchers got acute and convalescent COVID-19 samples from the United States, Italy and Spain. Sample material is recorded as cDNA or gDNA derived from T cells, B-cell-depleted T cells, or PBMCs.

The study drew participants aged about 18 to 90 years from about two dozen US areas. As processed by the authors: Reference gene primers were amplified, and this amplification served to estimate nucleated cell counts. Method: immunoSEQ multiplex PCR; TCRdb's copy keeps in-frame clones and lacks some. V, J and clone size are taken as reported in that table, and D and trimming were inferred from the DNA itself. The repertoire holds roughly 200,000 clones, more than 80% seen once, with about 4% in the top ten. The CDR3 has 14 amino acids. Germline CDR1 reads SGDLS; CDR2 reads YYNGEE. Losses at the gene ends were 8 bases for V and 3 bases for J; bases not matched to a gene: 9.

The V gene is TRBV9, the J gene TRBJ1-2, with 8 bases that match TRBD1. Sequencing was carried out using PBMCs or T cells enriched from blood (not recorded which). The source of this sequence is a woman aged 40 to 50 with acute COVID-19. The CDR3, as DNA: TGTGCCAGTGGTCCCGGGACAGGTTACTATGGCTACACCTTC. It encodes CASGPGTGYYGYTF.